The 7 T cell receptor beta chains presented below share a single source sample, sequenced in a study of T cell clonotyping in hematopoietic cell transplantation. The table came from immunoSEQ multiplex PCR; TCRdb's copy has only in-frame clones and leaves some out. The table shows 15,000 to 20,000 clones, with more than 60% occurring only once. The input for sequencing was PBMCs, taken 30 days after allogeneic stem cell transplant. The receptors stem from a male patient in his forties or fifties who had an allogeneic stem cell transplant from an unrelated donor, so T cells may come from the graft donor. Some clones in this sample may be carry-over from other donors' samples.

J is TRBJ1-2 and V is TRBV30; D unclear. The CDR3 extends over 13 amino acids. Between the trimmed V and J ends, which lost 1 base and 4 bases, there was a span of 10 bases. The germline gives CDR1 GTSNPN, CDR2 SVGIG (reference sequence). The CDR3 sequence: CAWSGVSAYGYTF. In DNA, the CDR3 is TGTGCCTGGAGTGGGGTCTCCGCCTATGGCTACACCTTC.

The V and J genes are TRBV4-1 and TRBJ2-7, with 8 bases lining up with TRBD1. With 4 bases clipped from V and 3 bases from J, the junction kept 5 bases outside the gene matches. The CDR3 has 14 amino acids. Germline assignment: CDR1 MGHRA and CDR2 YSYEKL. CDR3 loop: CASSRGTGDYEQYF. The CDR3 DNA reads as TGCGCCAGCAGCCGAGGGACAGGAGACTACGAGCAGTACTTC.

The table lists this clone with a few counts. V is TRBV27 and J is TRBJ2-4; D not resolved. Germline values: CDR1 MNHEY, CDR2 SMNVEV (reference sequence). The V gene lost 0 bases and the J gene lost 3 bases, with 3 bases spanning the gap. CDR3 length: 13 amino acids. The CDR3 nucleotides read TGTGCCAGCAGTTTATCGCTCAAAAACATTCAGTACTTC. This sequence encodes CASSLSLKNIQYF.

The rearrangement links TRBV4-3 to TRBJ2-3; D might be TRBD1 (8 bases). The CDR3 runs to 15 residues. Trimming cost V 2 bases and J 4 bases, with 13 bases left between them. Germline values: CDR1 LGHNA, CDR2 YSLEER. The CDR3 bases are TGCGCCAGCAGCCAACACAGGGGGGGAGCAGATACGCAGTATTTT. This sequence encodes CASSQHRGGADTQYF.

The chain joins TRBV2 to TRBJ2-5, with D possibly being TRBD2 (5 bases). This CDR3 has 15 amino acids. The germline V gene has CDR1 SNHLY and CDR2 FYNNEI. V lost 7 bases, J lost 4 bases, and 19 bases lay in between. DNA of the CDR3: TGTGCCAGCACCGTTCTGGGTTCGAGCGGAGAGACCCAGTACTTC. It translates to CASTVLGSSGETQYF.

The count of this clone is one. This sequence joins TRBV29-1 and TRBJ1-3, with D uncertain. Germline CDR1 is SQVTM and CDR2 is ANQGSEA. V gave up 0 bases and J gave up 0 bases, with 15 bases separating them. The CDR3 contains 17 residues. The CDR3 reads CSVEDFRGESSGNTIYF. The DNA of the CDR3 is TGCAGCGTTGAAGATTTTAGAGGTGAAAGCTCTGGAAACACCATATATTTT.

Worth noting for this clone: Because the CDR3 is missing its conserved closing phenylalanine or tryptophan, this is likely a read error. The chain links TRBV9 to TRBJ1-1; TRBD1 aligns across 7 bases. Trimming took 5 bases from V and 4 from J; bases not matched to a gene: 11. Germline V gene data show CDR1 as SGDLS and CDR2 as YYNGEE. This CDR3 is 15 amino acids long. The CDR3 loop reads CASSVTGTVPTEAFL. CDR3 DNA sequence: TGTGCCAGCAGTGTAACCGGGACAGTTCCCACTGAAGCTTTCCTT.